A single sample is the source of the 25 T cell receptor beta chains below, sequenced in a study of T cell repertoires in cytomegalovirus infection. TCRdb itself ran the reads through MiXCR, one entry per CDR3 protein. In the table there are approximately 500,000 distinct CDR3 sequences, around 11% of which are singletons. The sequencing input was PBMCs. These receptors came from a human donor in good health (CMV status not recorded). Some clones in this sample may be carry-over from other donors' samples.

The sample holds many counts of this clonotype. The chain couples TRBV27 to TRBJ2-7; 8 bases are shared with TRBD1. The ends lost 2 bases at V and 5 bases at J; junction bases unmatched: 8. Germline values: CDR1 MNHEY, CDR2 SMNVEV (reference sequence). This CDR3 has 15 residues. The CDR3 nucleotides read TGTGCCAGCAGTTTAATAGACAGGGGCGGCGACGAGCAGTACTTC. Translating gives CASSLIDRGGDEQYF.

This clonotype was picked up many times. The J gene is TRBJ2-5, the V gene TRBV7-2; 7 bases line up with TRBD1. V shed 5 bases, J shed 5 bases, and the junction held 8 bases outside the gene matches. The CDR3 has 14 residues. In germline, CDR1 is SGHTA, CDR2 FQGNSA. The CDR3: CASSTYRGVETQYF. In DNA, the CDR3 is TGTGCCAGCAGCACCTACAGGGGAGTGGAGACCCAGTACTTC.

This chain joins TRBV7-9 and TRBJ1-6, with D possibly being TRBD1 (5 bases). The CDR3 consists of 15 residues. The V gene lost 4 bases and the J gene lost 6 bases, with 13 bases spanning the gap. Germline CDR1 and CDR2: SEHNR and FQNEAQ (reference sequence). The CDR3 coding sequence is TGTGCCAGCAGCTCGGGCGGGGGACCTAATTCACCCCTCCACTTT. Residues: CASSSGGGPNSPLHF.

This clonotype appeared many times. The chain combines TRBV7-6 with TRBJ2-2; 7 bases line up with TRBD2. Losses at the gene ends were 4 bases for V and 0 bases for J; bases not matched to a gene: 8. Germline assignment: CDR1 SGHVS and CDR2 FNYEAQ. The CDR3 extends over 17 amino acids. The CDR3 region is CASSYPAGASNTGELFF. DNA of the CDR3: TGTGCCAGCAGCTACCCCGCGGGAGCTTCGAACACCGGGGAGCTGTTTTTT.

This clonotype was seen repeatedly, ten times or more. Mismatch with germline at one junction end may stem from a read error. The chain uses TRBV6-6 and TRBJ2-4; possibly TRBD2 for D (6 bases). The germline V gene encodes CDR1 MNHNY and CDR2 SVGAGI (reference sequence). The CDR3 contains 11 residues. The CDR3 coding sequence is TGTGCCAGCAGCCAGGAGGGCCACCCTCACTTC. Its translation is CASSQEGHPHF.

The chain combines TRBV12-3 or TRBV12-4 with TRBJ2-1, with 7 bases aligning to TRBD2. The ends lost 1 base at V and 5 bases at J; junction bases unmatched: 5. This CDR3 comprises 15 residues. CDR3 region: CASSLGSSGDNEQFF. The CDR3 bases are TGTGCCAGCAGTTTAGGGTCTAGCGGAGACAATGAGCAGTTCTTC.

This clonotype was counted at least ten times. This sequence joins TRBV6-1 and TRBJ2-5; D possibly corresponds to TRBD2 (5 bases). The V gene lost 3 bases and the J gene lost 4 bases, with 9 bases spanning the gap. The CDR3 is made up of 13 amino acids. CDR1 is MNHNS and CDR2 is SASEGT in the germline V gene. CDR3 nucleotide sequence: TGTGCCAGCAGTGATACGGGGTCAGAGACCCAGTACTTC. It is translated as CASSDTGSETQYF.

In this sample, this clonotype turned up many times. The chain is built from TRBV6-1 and TRBJ1-6; 7 nucleotides align to TRBD1. CDR1 is MNHNS, CDR2 SASEGT, per germline. The CDR3 loop spans 14 amino acids. V dropped 6 bases and J dropped 5; count of bases not matched to a gene: 4. The CDR3 bases are TGTGCCAGCAGACTTACAGGGGATAATTCACCCCTCCACTTT. Translation gives CASRLTGDNSPLHF.

The V and J genes are TRBV13 and TRBJ2-2; D is unresolved. This CDR3 is 18 amino acids long. CDR1 is PRHDT, CDR2 FYEKMQ, per germline (reference sequence). Trimming took off 0 bases at V and 4 bases at J, with 18 bases between the two ends. CDR3 DNA sequence: TGTGCCAGCAGCTTAGGCCTTCCCCCGTGGCCCCTCACCGGGGAGCTGTTTTTT. It translates to CASSLGLPPWPLTGELFF.

This clonotype was found many times. J is TRBJ2-7 and V is TRBV28; D remains unclear. CDR3 length equals 16 residues. Between the trimmed V and J ends, which lost 4 bases and 0 bases, there was a span of 16 bases. From germline, CDR1 is MDHEN and CDR2 SYDVKM. CDR3 DNA sequence: TGTGCCAGCAGTTCCCTGAGCCAGCGAAGCTCCTACGAGCAGTACTTC. As protein: CASSSLSQRSSYEQYF.

This clonotype was seen many times. The rearrangement links TRBV7-2 to TRBJ2-7; D is uncertain. Germline values: CDR1 SGHTA, CDR2 FQGNSA. The CDR3 has 16 amino acids. V was clipped by 1 base and J by 0 bases, with 13 bases between them. This chain's CDR3 is CASSLGPIDSSYEQYF. The DNA for the CDR3 is TGTGCCAGCAGCTTAGGGCCCATAGATTCCTCCTACGAGCAGTACTTC.

This clonotype was observed a handful of times. V is TRBV7-9 and J is TRBJ2-1; 11 nucleotides match TRBD2. This CDR3 spans 17 amino acids. Germline CDR1 reads SEHNR; CDR2 reads FQNEAQ (reference sequence). The V and J ends lost 5 bases and 6 bases, in that order; junction bases with no gene match: 12. The CDR3 DNA reads TGTGCCAGCAGCCTACCCACTAGCGGGAGAATCGGCAATGAGCAGTTCTTC. Translating it yields CASSLPTSGRIGNEQFF.

This chain joins TRBV2 and TRBJ2-5; weak D call: TRBD2 (5 bases). The CDR3 loop spans 12 amino acids. Germline V gives CDR1 SNHLY, CDR2 FYNNEI. CDR3 sequence reads: CAGKAEQETQYF. CDR3 sequence (DNA): TGTGCAGGCAAAGCGGAACAAGAGACCCAGTACTTC.

In its sample, this clonotype was seen many times. J is TRBJ2-5 and V is TRBV5-4; 7 bases are shared with TRBD2. The CDR3 sequence is 17 residues long. CDR1 SGHNT and CDR2 YYREEE come from the germline V gene (reference sequence). V shed 0 bases, J shed 8 bases, and the junction held 16 bases outside the gene matches. CDR3 coding DNA: TGTGCCAGCAGCTTGGGCAGGGAAAGGAGCGGGGTGCAAACCCAGTACTTC. It encodes CASSLGRERSGVQTQYF. Complete variable domain (other parts from reference TRBV5-4 and TRBJ2-5): ETGVTQSPTHLIKTRGQQVTLRCSSQSGHNTVSWYQQALGQGPQFIFQYYREEENGRGNFPPRFSGLQFPNYSSELNVNALELDDSALYLCASSLGRERSGVQTQYFGPGTRLLVL.

This clonotype was detected many times. This chain joins TRBV29-1 and TRBJ2-1; D unresolved. The germline V gene has CDR1 SQVTM and CDR2 ANQGSEA. V was pared by 4 bases and J by 9 bases, with 7 bases between. This CDR3 spans 10 amino acids. CDR3 sequence (DNA): TGCAGCGTTGTTATCCCTGAGCAGTTCTTC. Amino acids: CSVVIPEQFF.

This clonotype was seen at least ten times. The V gene is TRBV7-2, the J gene TRBJ2-7; D uncertain. Germline lookup yields CDR1 SGHTA and CDR2 FQGNSA. V lost 6 bases and J 3 bases, leaving 15 bases between the germline ends. The CDR3 covers 14 residues. The DNA for the CDR3 is TGTGCCAGCAGTTGGGGAACGCGAGGCTACGAGCAGTACTTC. Translated, it gives CASSWGTRGYEQYF.

This clonotype was recorded a few times. The J gene is TRBJ1-2, the V gene TRBV29-1; D is possibly TRBD1 (5 bases). Germline CDR1 is SQVTM and CDR2 is ANQGSEA. The CDR3 consists of 12 residues. Trimming left V 6 bases short and J 6 bases short, with 14 bases between. The chain's CDR3 is CSVRKGPDGYTF. CDR3 in DNA: TGCAGCGTCAGAAAGGGGCCAGATGGCTACACCTTC. Together with reference TRBV29-1 and TRBJ1-2, the CDR3 gives the full variable domain: SAVISQKPSRDICQRGTSLTIQCQVDSQVTMMFWYRQQPGQSLTLIATANQGSEATYESGFVIDKFPISRPNLTFSTLTVSNMSPEDSSIYLCSVRKGPDGYTFGSGTRLTVV.

This clonotype was counted ten times or more. The rearrangement joins TRBV12-3 or TRBV12-4 to TRBJ2-4; a possible D gene is TRBD2 (5 bases). V was trimmed by 3 bases and J by 5 bases, leaving 11 bases between them. There are 14 residues in the CDR3. CDR3 sequence: CASSLGSSQNIQYF. For the CDR3, the DNA is TGTGCCAGCAGTTTGGGGAGCAGCCAAAACATTCAGTACTTC.

Many counts were recorded for this clonotype. The chain links TRBV6-4 to TRBJ2-1; the D gene is possibly TRBD2 (6 bases). V dropped 5 bases and J dropped 5 bases, with 16 bases sitting between them. Germline CDR1 MRHNA, CDR2 SNTAGT. The CDR3 has 15 residues. CDR3 coding DNA: TGTGCCAGCAGTTACAACTCCGGGAGCAACAATGAGCAGTTCTTC. Its translation: CASSYNSGSNNEQFF.

This clonotype was picked up a small number of times. The V call is TRBV3-1, the J call TRBJ1-1; TRBD1 aligns across 7 bases. This CDR3 is 14 amino acids long. The germline V gene encodes CDR1 LGHDT and CDR2 YNNKEL (reference sequence). The V gene end was trimmed by 3 bases and the J gene end by 3 bases; junction bases not matched to a gene: 4. The CDR3 sequence is CASSQGDRDTEAFF. CDR3 sequence (DNA): TGTGCCAGCAGCCAGGGTGACAGGGACACTGAAGCTTTCTTT.

In its sample, this clonotype was seen many times. The chain couples TRBV28 to TRBJ2-7; D uncertain. Germline V gives CDR1 MDHEN, CDR2 SYDVKM. The V and J ends lost 4 bases and 3 bases respectively, with 7 bases between them. This CDR3 comprises 12 residues. CDR3 DNA sequence: TGTGCCAGCAGTTCTGGTTTCTACGAGCAGTACTTC. Translating it yields CASSSGFYEQYF.

This clonotype was recorded many times. The gene calls are TRBV4-1 and TRBJ2-5, with D unclear. This CDR3 spans 13 amino acids. The V and J ends lost 1 base and 1 base respectively, with 4 bases between them. CDR1 is MGHRA, CDR2 YSYEKL, per germline. The CDR3 reads CASSQARQETQYF. The DNA for the CDR3 is TGCGCCAGCAGCCAAGCCCGCCAAGAGACCCAGTACTTC.

This clonotype was seen many times. This chain connects TRBV7-6 to TRBJ2-5; D might be TRBD1 (6 bases). V dropped 4 bases and J dropped 5 bases, with 11 bases sitting between them. CDR1 SGHVS and CDR2 FNYEAQ come from the germline V gene. This CDR3 is built from 13 residues. This CDR3 reads CASSSAGEETQYF. DNA of the CDR3: TGTGCCAGCAGCTCGGCAGGGGAGGAGACCCAGTACTTC.

In this sample, this clonotype turned up many times. The genes are TRBV28 and TRBJ2-5; unclear D gene. The CDR3 is 15 amino acids. Germline values: CDR1 MDHEN, CDR2 SYDVKM. The V end was cut by 7 bases, the J end by 4 bases, with 19 bases between. As DNA, the CDR3 is TGTGCCAGCACTCATCTGACTTGGCCCGGAGAGACCCAGTACTTC. Translating gives CASTHLTWPGETQYF.

This clonotype has at least ten counts. The chain employs TRBV7-2 and TRBJ1-4, with 8 positions matching TRBD1. Germline CDR1 is SGHTA and CDR2 is FQGNSA. Germline trimming cut 3 bases from V and 3 bases from J; bases unmatched to any gene: 0. This CDR3 has 14 amino acids. CDR3 sequence (DNA): TGTGCCAGCAGCTTGGACAGGGCTAATGAAAAACTGTTTTTT. This translates into CASSLDRANEKLFF.